The T cell receptor beta chain described here comes from a study of shared clonotypes between healthy human individuals. Study information: Donors were two women and a few men aged 18 to 49.

As regards this clone: What it recognizes is unknown.

Naivety among CD8 cells was defined by CD45RO negativity and positive CCR7 selection, thereby excluding terminally differentiated effector memory CD45RA+ cells. The CDR3 is 17 residues long. The V end lost 5 bases, the J end lost 8 bases, and 25 bases lay between the germline ends. The germline CDR1 and CDR2 sequences are SGHAT and FQNNGV. Study-level points and caveats: Having only a few donors restricted how much genetic and exposure-history diversity was captured. Non-shared clonotypes showed lower generation probabilities than clonotypes common to all four donors. Around 5% of naive CD4 clonotypes were common to a handful of donors.

Here immunoSEQ multiplex PCR was the method, and the copy in TCRdb shows in-frame clones only, minus some. The repertoire includes some 2.1 million clones, 85% to 95% of them detected once, and about 1.6% sits in the top ten. This clonotype was sampled from a young man in good health. Some clones in this sample may be carry-over from other donors' samples. Sequenced: naive CD8+ T cells from PBMCs. The chain links TRBV11-2 to TRBJ2-1; D ambiguous. The CDR3 spells CASSTTLGRPEADEQFF. In nucleotides, the CDR3 is TGTGCCAGCAGCACAACCCTCGGGCGGCCAGAGGCGGATGAGCAGTTCTTC.